One sample yielded the 3 T cell receptor beta chains listed below, sequenced in a study of T cells in Graves' hyperthyroidism and ophthalmopathy. RNA transcripts gave rise to amplified TCR beta CDR3 regions. HTBI primers were the set used in a first-round RT-PCR of the TCR CDR3. TCRdb passed the multiplex PCR reads through MiXCR, listing each CDR3 protein once. The table shows 650,000 to 850,000 distinct CDR3 sequences, with around a sixth occurring only once. Sequenced sample: blood. Receptors were obtained from a woman in her fifties or sixties with Graves' hyperthyroidism that later progressed to Graves' ophthalmopathy.

The sample holds a few counts of this clonotype. V usage is TRBV5-4 and J usage is TRBJ2-2, with D perhaps matching TRBD1 (6 bases). Germline assignment: CDR1 SGHNT and CDR2 YYREEE (reference sequence). CDR3 length equals 16 residues. V gave up 3 bases and J gave up 0 bases, with 12 bases separating them. CDR3 loop: CASSYGQFANTGELFF. The CDR3 nucleotides are TGTGCCAGCAGCTACGGACAGTTCGCGAACACCGGGGAGCTGTTTTTT.

This clonotype was detected a few times. The J gene is TRBJ2-3, the V gene TRBV6-1; possibly TRBD1 for D (5 bases). CDR1 MNHNS and CDR2 SASEGT come from the germline V gene. The CDR3 length is 13 residues. V was cut by 6 bases and J by 7 bases, with 14 bases left in between. The CDR3 nucleotides are TGTGCCAGCAGCCTCACGACAGCGAATACGCAGTATTTT. Amino acids: CASSLTTANTQYF.

This clonotype was picked up a small number of times. The chain carries TRBV30 and TRBJ1-4; TRBD1 might be the D (5 bases). Trimming left V 4 bases short and J 7 bases short, with 19 bases between. CDR1 GTSNPN and CDR2 SVGIG come from the germline V gene (reference sequence). This CDR3 contains 15 residues. The CDR3 here is CAWTPGRGMGEKLFF. CDR3 coding DNA: TGTGCCTGGACTCCCGGGAGGGGCATGGGTGAAAAACTGTTTTTT.